A selection of T cell receptor beta chains follows, all from one sample in a study of blood T cell repertoires in COVID-19. Assay used: immunoSEQ multiplex PCR; TCRdb lists only in-frame clones, some missing. The sample holds fewer than 110,000 clones, about nine tenths seen once. The specimen sequenced was peripheral blood. The receptors originated from an elderly woman in a cohort sampled during active COVID-19. Each CDR3 is given with its conserved first and last residue. D genes are given only for firm matches. Size is omitted from some rows. Given values are once, few, many or a class for expanded clones.

D	size	V	J	DNA	CDR3
NA	NA	TRBV27	TRBJ2-2	TGTGCCAGCAGTCGCGCAGGGGGGAGCACCGGGGAGCTGTTTTTT	CASSRAGGSTGELFF
NA	NA	TRBV10-3	TRBJ1-3	TGTGCCATAAGGAGCAACTCTGGAAACACCATATATTTT	CAIRSNSGNTIYF
NA	NA	TRBV28	TRBJ1-1	NA	CASSLLVGRGTFF
NA	NA	TRBV6-5	TRBJ2-1	TGTGCCAGCAGTTACGGAGTAGCAATGAACAATGAGCAGTTCTTC	CASSYGVAMNNEQFF
TRBD1	NA	TRBV5-1	TRBJ2-6	TGCGCCAGCAGCGACAGGGGGCTTGGGGCCAACGTCCTGACTTTC	CASSDRGLGANVLTF
TRBD2	once	TRBV18	TRBJ2-7	TGTGCCAGCTCATCACCGGGACTAGCGGATTACGAGCAGTACTTC	CASSSPGLADYEQYF
NA	NA	TRBV5-1	TRBJ1-1	TGCGCCAGCAGCCTCGGAGGGGGGGCCGGAGAAGCTTTCTTT	CASSLGGGAGEAFF
TRBD2	NA	TRBV5-1	TRBJ2-2	TGCGCCAGCAGCCCAACTAGCGGGGGGGCCGGGGAGCTGTTTTTT	CASSPTSGGAGELFF
NA	NA	TRBV3-1/TRBV3-2	TRBJ1-1	TGTGCCAGCAGCCGCCAAATAGGGAGCCAAGCTTTCTTT	CASSRQIGSQAFF
TRBD1	NA	TRBV6-1	TRBJ2-1	TGTGCCAGCAGTGAAATAGGACAGGGTAGGAATGAGCAGTTCTTC	CASSEIGQGRNEQFF
TRBD1	NA	TRBV6-6	TRBJ1-2	TGTGCCAGCAGTAGTACAGGGGGGAACTATGGCTACACCTTC	CASSSTGGNYGYTF
NA	NA	TRBV27	TRBJ1-1	TGTGCCAGCAGTCCGCGCATCCAGGGGACTGAAGCTTTCTTT	CASSPRIQGTEAFF
NA	NA	TRBV19	TRBJ2-5	TGTGCCAGTAGTATCTCGGGGTTCCAAGAGACCCAGTACTTC	CASSISGFQETQYF
TRBD2	NA	TRBV2	TRBJ2-7	TGTGCCTCCCTTCCACGGCTAGCGGGGTCCTACGAGCAGTACTTC	CASLPRLAGSYEQYF
TRBD2	few	TRBV5-4	TRBJ2-3	TGTGCCAGCAGCTTGGCCGGGGGGGATACGCAGTATTTT	CASSLAGGDTQYF